This is a list of T cell receptor beta chains from one sample in a study of shared clonotypes between healthy human individuals. Profiling relied on immunoSEQ multiplex PCR, and the TCRdb table lists in-frame clones only, not all of them. Of around 1.6 million clones in the sample, around 98% were seen once. The sample was naive CD4+ T cells sorted from blood. All receptors derive from a man under 40 in good health. Both conserved end residues are part of each CDR3. The order of the fields is V gene, J gene, D gene, clone size, CDR3 DNA, CDR3 protein. D genes are given only for firm matches. Not all rows give a size; the values are once, few, many and, for expanded clones, a class.

>TRBV11-2|TRBJ1-5|-|-
TGTGCCAGCAGCTCCGCTGAGTCGGGACGACATCAGCCCCAGCATTTT
CASSSAESGRHQPQHF
>TRBV18|TRBJ1-1|-|-
TGTGCCAGCTCACAAAAAAAAGGGGGCACTGAAGCTTTCTTT
CASSQKKGGTEAFF
>TRBV9|TRBJ1-1|-|once
TGTGCCAGCAGCGTAGCAGCAGGGAACACTGAAGCTTTCTTT
CASSVAAGNTEAFF
>TRBV11-2|TRBJ2-3|-|-
TGTGCCAGCAGCTCCCGATCTGTGGGGGATACGCAGTATTTT
CASSSRSVGDTQYF
>TRBV9|TRBJ1-4|TRBD1|-
TGTGCCAGCAGCGCCACAGGGGTTAATGAAAAACTGTTTTTT
CASSATGVNEKLFF
>TRBV28|TRBJ1-5|TRBD1|-
TGTGCCAGCACTCCCGGATACAGGGGGCCACAGCCCCAGCATTTT
CASTPGYRGPQPQHF
>TRBV5-4|TRBJ1-2|TRBD1|-
TGTGCCAGCAGCAGCCGCGACAGGGGCAAGTCGGTTGGCTACACCTTC
CASSSRDRGKSVGYTF
>TRBV5-1|TRBJ2-7|-|-
TGCGCCAGCAGCCCGGAATCCTACGAGCAGTACTTC
CASSPESYEQYF
>TRBV9|TRBJ2-3|-|-
TGTGCCAGCAGCGTCGAAGCGGGCCTCACAGATACGCAGTATTTT
CASSVEAGLTDTQYF
>TRBV7-8|TRBJ1-5|-|-
TGTGCCAGCAAGGGGGGTCCGCATTATAGCAATCAGCCCCAGCATTTT
CASKGGPHYSNQPQHF
>TRBV11-1|TRBJ2-3|TRBD1|-
TGTGCCAGCAGCTTAGAAAGGGGACAGCCCTACCCCACAGATACGCAGTATTTT
CASSLERGQPYPTDTQYF
>TRBV5-8|TRBJ2-3|TRBD1|-
TGTGCCAGCATGACAGGGCTGGTCTTTACAGATACGCAGTATTTT
CASMTGLVFTDTQYF
>TRBV5-4|TRBJ2-5|TRBD2|-
TGTGCCAGCAGCCCCGGGACTAGCTTTCGGGAGACCCAGTACTTC
CASSPGTSFRETQYF
>TRBV4-2|TRBJ2-1|-|-
TGTGCCAGCAGCCAAGAACGGCTAAGCTCCTACAATGAGCAGTTCTTC
CASSQERLSSYNEQFF
>TRBV18|TRBJ1-2|-|-
TGTGCCAGCTCATCTACCGGGCCAAATGGCTACACCTTC
CASSSTGPNGYTF
>TRBV5-6|TRBJ1-1|-|-
TGTGCCAGCAGCTCGGGGGAGGGGTCGGGCACTGAAGCTTTCTTT
CASSSGEGSGTEAFF
>TRBV25-1|TRBJ2-1|TRBD1|-
TGTGCCAGCAGCCGGGACAGGGAGGCTGGGGAGCAGTTCTTC
CASSRDREAGEQFF
>TRBV9|TRBJ2-7|TRBD1|-
TGTGCCAGCAGCGCGGAACCAGGGGGTTACGAGCAGTACTTC
CASSAEPGGYEQYF
>TRBV5-8|TRBJ2-1|TRBD1|-
TGTGCCAGCAGCGCACACATAACAGGGGGCGAGGAGCAGTTCTTC
CASSAHITGGEEQFF
>TRBV2|TRBJ1-5|-|-
TGTGCCAGCAGTGCGGTGGGTAATAGCAATCAGCCCCAGCATTTT
CASSAVGNSNQPQHF
>TRBV28|TRBJ1-2|TRBD1|-
TGTGCCACACCATCCGGGACAGGGGACGGTGGCTACACCTTC
CATPSGTGDGGYTF
>TRBV19|TRBJ1-1|-|-
TGTGCCAGTAGTATAGATTCACCGGTTAGGGCTTTCTTT
CASSIDSPVRAFF
>TRBV14|TRBJ1-1|-|-
TGTGCCAGCAGCCAAGAATCGAGGGAAACTGAAGCTTTCTTT
CASSQESRETEAFF
>TRBV5-4|TRBJ2-3|-|-
TGTGCCAGCAGCTTGATTCGAGCGGGCGGGTATACGCAGTATTTT
CASSLIRAGGYTQYF
>TRBV5-1|TRBJ2-3|-|-
TGCGCCAGCAGCTTGGAGCCAGGGTCTAGCACAGATACGCAGTATTTT
CASSLEPGSSTDTQYF
>TRBV7-7|TRBJ2-1|-|-
TGTGCTAGCAGCTTGGGATCAGCTGCCTACAATGAGCAGTTCTTC
CASSLGSAAYNEQFF
>TRBV7-3|TRBJ1-1|-|-
TGTGCCAGCAGCTTAGGTCCTCGCGGGAACACTGAAGCTTTCTTT
CASSLGPRGNTEAFF
>TRBV4-3|TRBJ2-1|TRBD2|-
TGCGCCAGCAGCCAAGATTGGGGCGGGGGTGAGCAGTTCTTC
CASSQDWGGGEQFF
>TRBV5-4|TRBJ2-1|TRBD1|-
TGTGCCAGCAGCCTCCGGGACAGGGGATATGAGCAGTTCTTC
CASSLRDRGYEQFF
>TRBV5-1|TRBJ2-7|TRBD1|-
TGCGCCAGCAGCACCGCCGGGACAGAGAGCTACGAGCAGTACTTC
CASSTAGTESYEQYF
>TRBV7-9|TRBJ2-1|-|-
TGTGCCAGCAGCCTTGGAGGGGTCGATGAGCAGTTCTTC
CASSLGGVDEQFF
>TRBV19|TRBJ1-4|TRBD1|-
TGTGCCAGTAGTATCCGAGGGCCAGGGGGAGAAAAACTGTTTTTT
CASSIRGPGGEKLFF
>TRBV23-1|TRBJ1-5|-|-
TGCGCCACCGTTCTCGGGGTGGATCAGCCCCAGCATTTT
CATVLGVDQPQHF
>TRBV13|TRBJ2-2|-|-
TGTGCCAGCAGCTTAGGTTTTCGGGCGAACACCGGGGAGCTGTTTTTT
CASSLGFRANTGELFF
>TRBV5-5|TRBJ1-2|TRBD1|-
TGTGCCAGCAGCCCAGGGGGTACTAACTATGGCTACACCTTC
CASSPGGTNYGYTF
>TRBV27|TRBJ2-2|-|-
TGTGCCAGCAGTTTTGGGGGCCCCCGGGGTTTGACCGGGGAGCTGTTTTTT
CASSFGGPRGLTGELFF